These 20 T cell receptor beta chains originate from one sample sequenced in a study of blood T cell repertoires in COVID-19. The protocol was immunoSEQ multiplex PCR, while the TCRdb copy is restricted to in-frame clones and leaves out a portion. The repertoire holds around 180,000 clones, with under 85% as singletons. The sequenced sample consisted of PBMCs or T cells enriched from blood (not recorded which). Receptors were obtained from a man aged 45-65 years who had recovered from COVID-19.

This rearrangement joins TRBV23-1 to TRBJ2-1; a possible D gene is TRBD1 (6 bases). TRBV23-1 is an ORF, with its function uncertain. Trimming took off 4 bases at V and 3 bases at J, with 19 bases between the two ends. This CDR3 comprises 17 residues. CDR3: CASSPQVGQRSYNEQFF. The CDR3 nucleotides are TGCGCCAGCAGTCCGCAAGTAGGACAGAGAAGCTACAATGAGCAGTTCTTC.

This clone was seen only a few times. The rearrangement joins TRBV5-4 to TRBJ1-2; 7 bases are a match to TRBD1. The CDR3 runs 16 residues. J gave up 2 bases and V 1 base, and 8 bases lay outside the gene matches. Germline V CDR1 and CDR2: SGHNT, YYREEE (reference sequence). CDR3: CASSLLSGGGNYGYTF. The CDR3 DNA reads TGTGCCAGCAGCTTGCTTTCAGGGGGTGGAAACTATGGCTACACCTTC.

V gene TRBV10-1 combines with J gene TRBJ1-5; possibly TRBD1 for D (6 bases). The CDR3 contains 13 residues. Germline CDR1 WNHNN, CDR2 SYGVQD (reference sequence). The V gene lost 4 bases and the J gene lost 3 bases, with 7 bases spanning the gap. The CDR3 loop is CASSGGLNQPQHF. The DNA of the CDR3 is TGCGCCAGCAGTGGGGGGCTCAATCAGCCCCAGCATTTT.

The CDR3 region is CASSFVEGISGYTF. CDR3 sequence (DNA): TGTGCCAGCAGCTTTGTAGAGGGAATCAGTGGCTACACCTTC. The J gene is TRBJ1-2, the V gene TRBV5-8; D remains ambiguous. The CDR3 runs 14 residues. CDR1 and CDR2 (germline): SGHTS, YDEGEE. V lost 2 bases to trimming and J lost 7 bases, with 15 bases between them. The whole variable domain, filled in from reference TRBV5-8 and TRBJ1-2, reads EAGVTQSPTHLIKTRGQQATLRCSPISGHTSVYWYQQALGLGLQFLLWYDEGEERNRGNFPPRFSGRQFPNYSSELNVNALELEDSALYLCASSFVEGISGYTFGSGTRLTVV.

The chain uses TRBV2 and TRBJ2-7; TRBD1 aligns across 10 bases. The CDR3 has 13 residues. V was clipped by 9 bases and J by 4 bases; unmatched bases: 6. Per germline, CDR1 SNHLY and CDR2 FYNNEI. For the CDR3, the DNA is TGTGCCAGTATGGGGGACAGGGGATACGAGCAGTACTTC. Amino acid sequence: CASMGDRGYEQYF.

For this clone: Other nucleotide sequences in the sample specify the same CDR3. The rearrangement links TRBV7-2 to TRBJ1-1; D unresolved. There are 15 residues in the CDR3. The germline V and J ends were trimmed by 1 base and 0 bases, with 9 bases remaining between them. Germline V gene data show CDR1 as SGHTA and CDR2 as FQGNSA. CDR3 DNA sequence: TGTGCCAGCAGCTTAGGGCGGGTCTTGAACACTGAAGCTTTCTTT. It yields the protein CASSLGRVLNTEAFF.

The chain is built from TRBV11-2 and TRBJ1-5; D perhaps matches TRBD1 (6 bases). The CDR3 contains 17 residues. Trimming took off 5 bases at V and 0 bases at J, with 17 bases between the two ends. In germline, CDR1 is SGHAT, CDR2 FQNNGV. The CDR3 here is CASSDRDTHYSNQPQHF. Here the CDR3 DNA reads TGTGCCAGCAGCGACCGGGACACCCACTATAGCAATCAGCCCCAGCATTTT.

The chain links TRBV28 to TRBJ1-5; 9 nucleotides agree with TRBD1. In germline, CDR1 is MDHEN, CDR2 SYDVKM. Germline trimming cut 1 base from V and 0 bases from J; bases unmatched to any gene: 4. This CDR3 is 17 amino acids long. CDR3 sequence: CASSLLGTGSSNQPQHF. In DNA, the CDR3 is TGTGCCAGCAGTTTATTGGGGACAGGGAGTAGCAATCAGCCCCAGCATTTT.

This clone was picked up one time. The chain uses TRBV6-5 and TRBJ2-3, with D maybe TRBD1 (7 bases). The CDR3 runs to 12 residues. CDR1 is MNHEY, CDR2 SVGAGI, per germline. V shed 8 bases and J shed 4 bases, with 10 bases lying between them. The CDR3 nucleotides read TGTGCCAGCCAGGGGGGAGCAGATACGCAGTATTTT. The encoded protein is CASQGGADTQYF.

V and J are TRBV30 and TRBJ2-3, with TRBD1 identical over 8 bases. V shed 5 bases, J shed 6 bases, and the junction held 7 bases outside the gene matches. Germline CDR1 and CDR2: GTSNPN and SVGIG (reference sequence). CDR3 length: 13 amino acids. CDR3 sequence reads: CAWAPWTGDTQYF. The CDR3 coding sequence is TGTGCCTGGGCCCCCTGGACAGGGGATACGCAGTATTTT.

This clone was found once. V gene TRBV19 combines with J gene TRBJ1-4; TRBD1 is a possible D gene (6 bases). V lost 8 bases to trimming and J lost 10 bases, with 14 bases between them. This CDR3 region has 12 residues. Germline V gene lookup returns CDR1 LNHDA and CDR2 SQIVND (reference sequence). CDR3: CASSDRFGKLFF. CDR3 bases: TGTGCCAGTTCAGACAGGTTTGGAAAACTGTTTTTT.

This chain links TRBV5-1 with TRBJ1-1; the D gene is possibly TRBD1 (5 bases). CDR3 length: 15 amino acids. The V gene lost 2 bases and the J gene lost 4 bases, with 15 bases spanning the gap. Germline assignment: CDR1 SGHRS and CDR2 YFSETQ. CDR3 loop: CASSFINTGGTEAFF. CDR3 DNA: TGCGCCAGCAGCTTCATTAACACCGGGGGCACTGAAGCTTTCTTT. The full variable domain, with the rest looked up from reference TRBV5-1 and TRBJ1-1, is KAGVTQTPRYLIKTRGQQVTLSCSPISGHRSVSWYQQTPGQGLQFLFEYFSETQRNKGNFPGRFSGRQFSNSRSEMNVSTLELGDSALYLCASSFINTGGTEAFFGQGTRLTVV.

The gene calls are TRBV5-1 and TRBJ2-1, with 9 positions matching TRBD2. CDR1 and CDR2 from the germline V gene are SGHRS and YFSETQ. This CDR3 comprises 16 residues. The junction had 6 bases not matched to a gene; V was cut back by 1 base and J by 4 bases. The CDR3 DNA is TGCGCCAGCAGCTTGACAGCGGGGGGACAATACAATGAGCAGTTCTTC. It encodes CASSLTAGGQYNEQFF.

The chain carries TRBV14 and TRBJ2-7; TRBD2 might be the D (7 bases). Trimming took off 4 bases at V and 4 bases at J, with 20 bases between the two ends. The CDR3 is 16 residues long. Germline V CDR1 and CDR2: SGHDN, FVKESK. The CDR3: CASSRKRGTNMYEQYF. The CDR3 DNA sequence: TGTGCCAGCAGCCGAAAAAGGGGGACTAATATGTACGAGCAGTACTTC.

This sequence joins TRBV6-6 and TRBJ1-1, with D hard to call. Germline loops: CDR1 MNHNY, CDR2 SVGAGI (reference sequence). The V end lost 6 bases, the J end lost 3 bases, and 14 bases lay between the germline ends. CDR3 size: 14 residues. CDR3 protein: CASRTPSTYTEAFF. In nucleotides, the CDR3 is TGTGCCAGCAGAACCCCCTCGACTTACACTGAAGCTTTCTTT.

The V call is TRBV25-1, the J call TRBJ1-1, with unresolved D. Germline V gene sequence: CDR1 MGHDK, CDR2 SYGVNS. This CDR3 contains 14 residues. V lost 2 bases, J lost 5 bases, and 12 bases lay in between. Here the CDR3 DNA reads TGTGCCAGCAGTGAAGCGGGGAGAAGGACTGAAGCTTTCTTT. It is translated as CASSEAGRRTEAFF.

This sequence joins TRBV3-1 (or the pseudogene TRBV3-2) and TRBJ1-3; no firm D call. V was trimmed by 4 bases and J by 1 base, leaving 8 bases between them. Germline CDR1 and CDR2: LGHDT and YNNKEL (reference sequence). This CDR3 spans 14 amino acids. CDR3 bases: TGTGCCAGCAGCCGCAGGATTTCTGGAAACACCATATATTTT. Amino acids: CASSRRISGNTIYF.

This chain links TRBV27 with TRBJ2-3; TRBD2 agrees at 9 bases. This CDR3 contains 16 residues. Trimming at V came to 4 bases and at J to 2 bases, leaving 7 bases not matched to a gene. Looked up from germline, CDR1 is MNHEY and CDR2 is SMNVEV (reference sequence). CDR3 in DNA: TGTGCCAGCAGTTGGGACGGGACTAGCTCCACAGATACGCAGTATTTT. As protein: CASSWDGTSSTDTQYF.

The chain recombines TRBV6-5 with TRBJ1-1, with TRBD1 identical over 7 bases. CDR3 length: 15 amino acids. CDR1 is MNHEY and CDR2 is SVGAGI in the germline V gene. Trimming removed 7 bases from V and 5 bases from J; junction bases left unmatched: 13. This chain's CDR3 is CASIFFGGGRTEAFF. The CDR3 DNA reads as TGTGCCAGCATTTTCTTCGGAGGGGGCAGGACTGAAGCTTTCTTT.

This clone was observed a few times. The same CDR3 arises from other DNA sequences in this sample as well. V usage is TRBV19 and J usage is TRBJ1-5; TRBD1 is a possible D gene (5 bases). Germline loops: CDR1 LNHDA, CDR2 SQIVND (reference sequence). V gave up 6 bases and J gave up 6 bases, with 15 bases separating them. This CDR3 spans 14 amino acids. The chain's CDR3 is CASRASGGRQPQHF. The CDR3 nucleotides read TGTGCCAGTAGAGCCAGCGGGGGACGTCAGCCCCAGCATTTT.